The 6 T cell receptor beta chains below were found in one sample sequenced in a study of CD8 T cells in Susac syndrome. A quantity of about 0.5 to 1 ug RNA underwent reverse transcription using random hexamers. One entry per CDR3 protein results from TCRdb running MiXCR on the immunoSEQ multiplex PCR reads. Of about 76,000 distinct CDR3 sequences in the sample, roughly nine tenths are singletons; the top ten hold 0.5% to 0.6%. Sequencing used CD8+ T cells from PBMCs. These receptor sequences come from a human donor with multiple sclerosis.

The rearrangement joins TRBV28 to TRBJ1-2; possible D gene TRBD1, 5 bases. CDR3 length: 14 amino acids. CDR1 and CDR2 from the germline V gene are MDHEN and SYDVKM. Trimming stripped 2 bases from V and 4 bases from J, with 11 bases between. The CDR3 DNA reads TGTGCCAGCAGTTTACCCGACAGAAGCTATGGCTACACCTTC. Translating it yields CASSLPDRSYGYTF.

The chain recombines TRBV11-2 with TRBJ1-6; D is ambiguous. The V gene lost 5 bases and the J gene lost 11 bases, with 10 bases spanning the gap. The CDR3 runs to 12 residues. Germline V lookup: CDR1 SGHAT, CDR2 FQNNGV. The CDR3: CASSPYEPPLHF. CDR3 nucleotides: TGTGCCAGCAGCCCGTATGAGCCACCCCTCCACTTT. Variable domain in full (rest from reference TRBV11-2 and TRBJ1-6): EAGVAQSPRYKIIEKRQSVAFWCNPISGHATLYWYQQILGQGPKLLIQFQNNGVVDDSQLPKDRFSAERLKGVDSTLKIQPAKLEDSAVYLCASSPYEPPLHFGNGTRLTVT.

The chain links TRBV27 to TRBJ2-7; 10 bases are shared with TRBD2. CDR3 size: 16 residues. With 6 bases clipped from V and 4 bases from J, the junction kept 12 bases outside the gene matches. Germline assignment: CDR1 MNHEY and CDR2 SMNVEV (reference sequence). The CDR3 here is CASSRTSLAGKYEQYF. DNA of the CDR3: TGTGCCAGCAGCCGGACATCACTAGCGGGGAAGTACGAGCAGTACTTC.

The V and J genes are TRBV28 and TRBJ2-7; 8 nucleotides agree with TRBD2. The CDR3 runs 13 residues. Germline V gives CDR1 MDHEN, CDR2 SYDVKM. V trimming: 7 bases; J trimming: 3 bases; junction bases outside the gene matches: 5. Here the CDR3 DNA reads TGTGCCAGCAAAGCGGGGGAGCTCTACGAGCAGTACTTC. Translation gives CASKAGELYEQYF.

The chain combines TRBV30 with TRBJ1-2, with D uncertain. The CDR3 is 12 residues long. The germline V gene has CDR1 GTSNPN and CDR2 SVGIG (reference sequence). V was shortened by 6 bases and J by 7 bases, with 15 bases between the two germline ends. For the CDR3, the DNA is TGTGCCTGTACGTGGATGGCGGGTGGCTACACCTTC. It specifies CACTWMAGGYTF. Variable domain in full (rest from reference TRBV30 and TRBJ1-2): SQTIHQWPATLVQPVGSPLSLECTVEGTSNPNLYWYRQAAGRGLQLLFYSVGIGQISSEVPQNLSASRPQDRQFILSSKKLLLSDSGFYLCACTWMAGGYTFGSGTRLTVV.

The J gene is TRBJ2-7, the V gene TRBV3-1, with 7 bases fitting TRBD1. V gave up 3 bases and J gave up 2 bases; unmatched junction bases: 4. Per the germline V gene, CDR1 is LGHDT and CDR2 is YNNKEL (reference sequence). The CDR3 runs 14 residues. The CDR3 sequence: CASSHGTATYEQYF. The CDR3 nucleotides read TGTGCCAGCAGCCACGGGACAGCCACCTACGAGCAGTACTTC.